These 4 T cell receptor beta chains share one sample of origin, sequenced in a study of cytomegalovirus exposure and HLA in healthy donors. PCR used 60 Vbeta primers and 13 Jbeta primers. The protocol was immunoSEQ multiplex PCR, while the TCRdb copy is restricted to in-frame clones and leaves out a portion. Among some 160,000 clones, around 10% were seen once, and the ten largest hold approximately 1.8%. The sequenced sample was PBMCs. The receptor source for this set is a male donor in good health and CMV-seronegative.

This clone has more than one count but fewer than ten. The J gene is TRBJ1-2, the V gene TRBV19; D is undetermined. Trimming pared 5 bases from V and 8 bases from J, leaving 21 bases between. The CDR3 totals 15 residues. Germline values: CDR1 LNHDA, CDR2 SQIVND (reference sequence). Here the CDR3 reads CASSPAGSGLSGYTF. CDR3 in DNA: TGTGCCAGTAGTCCCGCGGGTTCGGGGTTGAGCGGCTACACCTTC.

The J gene is TRBJ2-3, the V gene TRBV5-1, with D possibly TRBD1 on 6 matching bases. Germline V lookup: CDR1 SGHRS, CDR2 YFSETQ. The length of the CDR3 is 15 residues. The germline V and J ends were trimmed by 0 bases and 7 bases, with 15 bases remaining between them. The chain's CDR3 is CASSLEGGATHTQYF. CDR3 DNA sequence: TGCGCCAGCAGCTTGGAAGGGGGAGCGACGCATACGCAGTATTTT.

This rearrangement joins TRBV7-2 to TRBJ1-2; D not resolved. V lost 5 bases to trimming and J lost 5 bases, with 15 bases between them. This CDR3 is 14 amino acids long. CDR1 and CDR2 from the germline V gene are SGHTA and FQGNSA. CDR3 nucleotide sequence: TGTGCCAGCAGCCCTAGCCTGGGGAGATATGGCTACACCTTC. It yields the protein CASSPSLGRYGYTF. The full variable domain, completed using reference TRBV7-2 and TRBJ1-2, is GAGVSQSPSNKVTEKGKDVELRCDPISGHTALYWYRQSLGQGLEFLIYFQGNSAPDKSGLPSDRFSAERTGGSVSTLTIQRTQQEDSAVYLCASSPSLGRYGYTFGSGTRLTVV.

This clone was counted only a few times. The chain is built from TRBV15 and TRBJ1-2; D remains unclear. V dropped 5 bases and J dropped 4 bases, with 14 bases sitting between them. Germline loops: CDR1 LNHNV, CDR2 YYDKDF (reference sequence). The length of the CDR3 is 14 residues. The CDR3 here is CATSPRTVTYGYTF. In DNA, the CDR3 is TGTGCCACCAGCCCCCGCACAGTGACCTATGGCTACACCTTC.